The T cell receptor beta chain under discussion was sequenced for a study of T cell responses to AZD1222 COVID-19 vaccine. Data came from immunoSEQ multiplex PCR; TCRdb stores just in-frame clones and leaves some out. The sample consists of 160,000 or so clones, approximately 88% of them appearing once. Germline values: CDR1 SGHNT, CDR2 YYREEE (reference sequence). The CDR3 extends over 14 amino acids. V gave up 4 bases and J gave up 1 base, with 11 bases separating them. This chain links TRBV5-4 with TRBJ2-5, with D perhaps TRBD1 or TRBD2 (5 bases each). The source material was peripheral blood, sampled on day 0 of AZD1222 vaccination. The clonotype originates from an adult in good health. DNA for the CDR3: TGTGCCAGCAGCCGGGGCCGCAGCCAAGAGACCCAGTACTTC. Translating gives CASSRGRSQETQYF.